Reported below is one T cell receptor beta chain. The antigen is not known. This specimen belongs to a study of T cell responses to AZD1222 COVID-19 vaccine. Points from the study as a whole: At 160-218 and 743-854, vaccine-associated CD4 TCRs were dominant, and they spanned spike. The repertoires were collected only after the peak T cell response. Rises in breadth and depth of Spike-specific TCRs came after two AZD1222 doses. Donors skewed white British and female; clonal diversity was possibly underestimated.

V lost 11 bases to trimming and J lost 2 bases, with 13 bases between them. The CDR3 contains 13 residues. From germline, CDR1 is KGHDR and CDR2 SFDVKD. Method: immunoSEQ multiplex PCR; TCRdb's copy keeps in-frame clones and lacks some. The sample carries more than 95,000 clones, roughly 90% recorded once. Sequenced material: peripheral blood, taken on day 0 of AZD1222 vaccination. The gene calls are TRBV24-1 and TRBJ2-3, with D possibly being TRBD2 (6 bases). This TCR came from an adult in good health. The CDR3 coding sequence is TGTGCCAAGAAGGGAGGCCCCACAGATACGCAGTATTTT. This codes for CAKKGGPTDTQYF.